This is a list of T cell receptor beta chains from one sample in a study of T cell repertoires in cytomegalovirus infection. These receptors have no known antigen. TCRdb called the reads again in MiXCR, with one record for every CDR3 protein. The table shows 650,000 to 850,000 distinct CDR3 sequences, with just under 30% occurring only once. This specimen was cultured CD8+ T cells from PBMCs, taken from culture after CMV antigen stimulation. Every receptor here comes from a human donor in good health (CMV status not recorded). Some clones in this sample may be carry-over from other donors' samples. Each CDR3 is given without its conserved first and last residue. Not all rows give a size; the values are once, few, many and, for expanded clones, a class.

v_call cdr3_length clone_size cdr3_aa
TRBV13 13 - ASNPEGRVQSEQF
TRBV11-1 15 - ASSSPSGGQVFDTQY
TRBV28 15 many ASSPLGRGGRGEKLF
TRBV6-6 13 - ASSYFKTGPAGAF
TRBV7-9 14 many ASSLAVGLRDQPQH
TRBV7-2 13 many ASSLDGLGRDTQY
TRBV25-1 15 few ASSELEARSSGNTIY
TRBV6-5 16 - ASSYSNPRGLSYNEQF
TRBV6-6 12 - ASSSSGLQYGYT
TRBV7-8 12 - ALRLGPVTGELF
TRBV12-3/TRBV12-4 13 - ASTLSFAQGYEQY
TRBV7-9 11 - AGVSPLYDEQF
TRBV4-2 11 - ASSDAGGETQY
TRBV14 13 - ASSQVAGFYNEQF
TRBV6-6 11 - ASSYGIGDTQY
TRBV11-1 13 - ASSSGTSATDTQY
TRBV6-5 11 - ASSYSKGSGYT
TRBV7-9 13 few ASSLDVGINTEAF
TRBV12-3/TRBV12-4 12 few ASSLGKAPNEQY